The 13 T cell receptor beta chains listed next were all sequenced from one sample in a study of CD8+CD57+ T cells in acquired aplastic anemia (dated 2018 in TCRdb). Instrument used: Illumina HiSeq 2000. Genomic DNA served as template for TCR beta VDJ combination and CDR3 sequence profiling. TCRdb reworked the public reads: Q25 trimming with fastp, MiXCR clone assembly, productive beta chains retained. Every entry covers one CDR3 protein and lists the most common genes and DNA from its rows. The sample profile shows some 200,000 distinct CDR3 sequences; around 32% of them were found once. 1% to 1.3% of the sample rests with the top ten. The sequenced sample consisted of sorted CD4+, CD8+, or CD8+CD57+ T cells (not recorded which) from PBMCs. Receptors were obtained from a human donor in good health, serving as a control.

Ten or more counts support this clonotype. The CDR3 is CSAPNYGYTF. For the CDR3, the DNA is TGCAGTGCTCCTAACTATGGCTACACCTTC. The chain uses TRBV20-1 and TRBJ1-2; D call uncertain. Per the germline V gene, CDR1 is DFQATT and CDR2 is SNEGSKA (reference sequence). This CDR3 is 10 amino acids long. Between the trimmed V and J ends, which lost 5 bases and 0 bases, there was a span of 1 base.

In this sample, this clonotype turned up a few times. The V gene is TRBV29-1, the J gene TRBJ1-1; D unclear. Germline loops: CDR1 SQVTM, CDR2 ANQGSEA. V was pared by 8 bases and J by 4 bases, with 14 bases between. The CDR3 contains 12 residues. The CDR3 loop is CSLTHGITEAFF. The CDR3 DNA is TGCAGCTTGACCCACGGGATCACTGAAGCTTTCTTT.

This clonotype was counted many times. The rearrangement links TRBV7-3 to TRBJ2-1; 8 bases agree with TRBD2. The CDR3 is made up of 15 amino acids. After removal of 5 bases from V and 5 bases from J, the junction contained 8 bases not matched to a gene. Germline CDR1 SGHTA, CDR2 FQGTGA. CDR3 bases: TGTGCCAGCAGCCGTTGGGCGGGGGGAGACAATGAGCAGTTCTTC. Its translation: CASSRWAGGDNEQFF.

This clonotype has just a few counts. The chain joins TRBV11-1 to TRBJ2-1; 11 bases map to TRBD2. The CDR3 consists of 20 residues. CDR1 SGHAT and CDR2 FQDESV come from the germline V gene (reference sequence). The junction had 15 bases not matched to a gene; V was cut back by 5 bases and J by 0 bases. The CDR3 loop reads CASSAGFRRLAGSSYNEQFF. The CDR3 bases are TGTGCCAGCAGCGCCGGTTTCCGTCGACTAGCGGGGAGCTCCTACAATGAGCAGTTCTTC.

J is TRBJ2-5 and V is TRBV24-1; either TRBD1 or TRBD2 may fit D (5 bases each). The CDR3 consists of 14 residues. The germline V gene has CDR1 KGHDR and CDR2 SFDVKD. V lost 5 bases and J 4 bases, leaving 13 bases between the germline ends. For the CDR3, the DNA is TGTGCCACCAGTGTCCGGGACGGCGGAGAGACCCAGTACTTC. Its translation is CATSVRDGGETQYF.

This chain links TRBV15 with TRBJ2-7; unclear D gene. Germline CDR1 LNHNV, CDR2 YYDKDF (reference sequence). With 1 base removed from V and 2 bases from J, the gap between germline ends came to 9 bases. The CDR3 is 14 amino acids. CDR3 protein: CATSRGPGAYEQYF. The CDR3 DNA reads TGTGCCACCAGCAGAGGCCCAGGAGCCTACGAGCAGTACTTC.

This clonotype was recorded many times. The chain is built from TRBV6-1 and TRBJ1-1; 7 nucleotides line up with TRBD1. Germline values: CDR1 MNHNS, CDR2 SASEGT. This CDR3 comprises 14 residues. V was clipped by 6 bases and J by 7 bases; unmatched bases: 11. The CDR3: CASRRDPTGYEAFF. In nucleotides, the CDR3 is TGTGCCAGCAGGAGAGACCCGACAGGGTATGAAGCTTTCTTT.

The V gene is TRBV12-3 or TRBV12-4, the J gene TRBJ2-5, with 11 nucleotides matching TRBD1. The end of the DNA fits TRBJ2-7 better, so the J call may be wrong. The CDR3 length is 15 residues. CDR3 region: CASSLFGTGGHEQYF. CDR3 DNA sequence: TGTGCCAGCAGCTTATTCGGGACAGGGGGACACGAGCAGTACTTC.

The chain recombines TRBV4-1 with TRBJ2-7; 7 bases line up with TRBD1. The CDR3 runs to 13 residues. Germline V gene sequence: CDR1 MGHRA, CDR2 YSYEKL. Unmatched junction bases numbered 6, after V lost 3 bases and J lost 7 bases. The CDR3 loop reads CASSHPNRGEQYF. The CDR3 DNA reads TGCGCCAGCAGCCACCCTAACAGGGGTGAGCAGTACTTC.

As regards this clonotype: A much larger clone differs by one base, so this may be a read error. J is TRBJ2-1 and V is TRBV20-1, with D possibly called TRBD1 or TRBD2 (5 bases each). Germline lookup yields CDR1 DFQATT and CDR2 SNEGSKA (reference sequence). The CDR3 runs to 15 residues. CDR3 sequence: CSARGERSSYDEQFF. Here the CDR3 DNA reads TGCAGTGCTAGGGGGGAGCGGAGCTCCTACGATGAGCAGTTCTTC.

The table lists this clonotype with a count of one. This CDR3 is missing its conserved last phenylalanine or tryptophan, likely due to a read error. The rearrangement uses TRBV29-1 and TRBJ1-1, with 7 nucleotides matching TRBD1. This CDR3 spans 12 amino acids. CDR1 and CDR2 from the germline V gene are SQVTM and ANQGSEA. The CDR3 bases are TGCGGCGTTGAAGGGACAGCCACTGAAGCTTTCCTT. This translates into CGVEGTATEAFL.

Worth noting for this clonotype: Being one base from a much bigger clone, this may be a read error. Lacking the conserved final phenylalanine or tryptophan, this CDR3 likely reflects a read error. The rearrangement links TRBV6-1 to TRBJ1-2, with D unclear. CDR3 length: 14 amino acids. Germline CDR1 and CDR2: MNHNS and SASEGT. Trimming pared 6 bases from V and 2 bases from J, leaving 13 bases between. The CDR3 loop reads CASSPPAGNYGYTL. The DNA of the CDR3 is TGTGCCAGCAGCCCACCGGCTGGAAACTATGGCTACACCCTC.

This clonotype was found many times. The genes are TRBV9 and TRBJ2-3; possible D gene TRBD1, 6 bases. The V gene's germline CDR1 is SGDLS and CDR2 YYNGEE. With 6 bases removed from V and 4 bases from J, the gap between germline ends came to 21 bases. This CDR3 contains 16 residues. CDR3 in amino acids: CASTPQGNTLADTQYF. The CDR3 DNA reads as TGTGCCAGCACCCCCCAGGGGAATACCTTGGCAGATACGCAGTATTTT.